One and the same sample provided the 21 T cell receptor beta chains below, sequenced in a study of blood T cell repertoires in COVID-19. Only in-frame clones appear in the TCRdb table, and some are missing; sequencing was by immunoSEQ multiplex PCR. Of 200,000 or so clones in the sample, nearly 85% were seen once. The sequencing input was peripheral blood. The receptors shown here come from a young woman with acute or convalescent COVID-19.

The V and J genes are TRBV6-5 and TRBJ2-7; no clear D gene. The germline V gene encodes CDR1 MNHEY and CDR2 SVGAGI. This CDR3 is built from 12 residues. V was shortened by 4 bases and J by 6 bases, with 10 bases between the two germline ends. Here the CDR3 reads CASSSSSSEQYF. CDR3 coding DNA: TGTGCCAGCAGTTCCTCGAGTAGCGAGCAGTACTTC.

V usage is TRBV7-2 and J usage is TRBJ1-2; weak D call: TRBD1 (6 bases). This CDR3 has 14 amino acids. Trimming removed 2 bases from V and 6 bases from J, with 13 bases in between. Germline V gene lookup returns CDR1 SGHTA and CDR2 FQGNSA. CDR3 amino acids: CASSLRGGSHGYTF. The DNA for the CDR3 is TGTGCCAGCAGCTTAAGGGGGGGGAGCCATGGCTACACCTTC.

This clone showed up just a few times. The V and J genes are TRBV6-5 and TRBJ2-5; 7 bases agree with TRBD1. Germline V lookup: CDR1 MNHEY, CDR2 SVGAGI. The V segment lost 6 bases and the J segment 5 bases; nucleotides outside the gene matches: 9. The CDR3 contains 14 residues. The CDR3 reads CASRSLEQGETQYF. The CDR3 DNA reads TGTGCCAGCAGGAGCCTCGAACAGGGGGAGACCCAGTACTTC.

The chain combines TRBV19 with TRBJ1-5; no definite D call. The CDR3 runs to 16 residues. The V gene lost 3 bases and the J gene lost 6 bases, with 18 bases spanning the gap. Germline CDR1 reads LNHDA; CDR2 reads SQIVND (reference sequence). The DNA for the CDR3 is TGTGCCAGTAGTATCAAGGCGCCATTGAGGAGTCAGCCCCAGCATTTT. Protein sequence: CASSIKAPLRSQPQHF. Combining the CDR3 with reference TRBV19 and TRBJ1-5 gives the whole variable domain DGGITQSPKYLFRKEGQNVTLSCEQNLNHDAMYWYRQDPGQGLRLIYYSQIVNDFQKGDIAEGYSVSREKKESFPLTVTSAQKNPTAFYLCASSIKAPLRSQPQHFGDGTRLSIL.

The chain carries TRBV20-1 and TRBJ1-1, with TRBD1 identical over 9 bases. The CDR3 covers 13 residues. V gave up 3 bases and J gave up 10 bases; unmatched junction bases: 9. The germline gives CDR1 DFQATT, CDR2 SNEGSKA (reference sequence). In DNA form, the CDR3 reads TGCAGTGCTAGTATCGGGACAGGGAGTAGAGCTTTCTTT. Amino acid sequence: CSASIGTGSRAFF.

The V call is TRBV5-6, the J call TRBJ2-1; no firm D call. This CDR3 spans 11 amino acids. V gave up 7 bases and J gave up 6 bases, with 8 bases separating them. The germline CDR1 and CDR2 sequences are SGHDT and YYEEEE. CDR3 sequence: CASFRVNEQFF. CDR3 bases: TGTGCCAGCTTTCGTGTCAATGAGCAGTTCTTC.

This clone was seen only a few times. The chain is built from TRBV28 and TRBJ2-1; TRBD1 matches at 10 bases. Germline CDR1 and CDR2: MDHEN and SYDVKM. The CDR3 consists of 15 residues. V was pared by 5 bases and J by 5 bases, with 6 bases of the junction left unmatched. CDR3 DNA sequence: TGTGCCAGCAGTCCTCGGACAGGGGGTAACAATGAGCAGTTCTTC. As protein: CASSPRTGGNNEQFF.

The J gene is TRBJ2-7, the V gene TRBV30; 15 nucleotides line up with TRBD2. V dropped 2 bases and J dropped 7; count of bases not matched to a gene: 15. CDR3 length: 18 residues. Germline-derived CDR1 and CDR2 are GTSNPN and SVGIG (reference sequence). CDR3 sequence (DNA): TGTGCCTGGAGTTTATGGACTAGCGGGGGGGCCTCCTCTGGGGAGCAGTACTTC. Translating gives CAWSLWTSGGASSGEQYF.

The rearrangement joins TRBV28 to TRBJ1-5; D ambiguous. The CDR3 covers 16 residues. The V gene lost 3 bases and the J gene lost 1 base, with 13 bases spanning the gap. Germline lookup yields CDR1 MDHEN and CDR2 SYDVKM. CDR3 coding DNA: TGTGCCAGCAGTTTCCATCGGCGGTCCAGCAATCAGCCCCAGCATTTT. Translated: CASSFHRRSSNQPQHF. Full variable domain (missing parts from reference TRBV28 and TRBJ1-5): DVKVTQSSRYLVKRTGEKVFLECVQDMDHENMFWYRQDPGLGLRLIYFSYDVKMKEKGDIPEGYSVSREKKERFSLILESASTNQTSMYLCASSFHRRSSNQPQHFGDGTRLSIL.

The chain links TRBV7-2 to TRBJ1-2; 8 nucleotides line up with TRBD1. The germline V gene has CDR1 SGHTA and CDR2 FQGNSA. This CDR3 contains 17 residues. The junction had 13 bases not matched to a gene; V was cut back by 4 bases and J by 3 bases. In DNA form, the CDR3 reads TGTGCCAGCAGCTACGATAGACTAAGACAGGGGTACTATGGCTACACCTTC. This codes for CASSYDRLRQGYYGYTF.

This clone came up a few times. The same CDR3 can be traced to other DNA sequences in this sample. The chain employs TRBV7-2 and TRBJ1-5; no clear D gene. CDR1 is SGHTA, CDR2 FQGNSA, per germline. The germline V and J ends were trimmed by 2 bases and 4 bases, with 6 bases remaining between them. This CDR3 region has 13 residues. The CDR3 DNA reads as TGTGCCAGCAGCTTAAGCGGTAATCAGCCCCAGCATTTT. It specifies CASSLSGNQPQHF.

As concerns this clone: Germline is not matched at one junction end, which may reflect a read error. The CDR3 protein is CASRLAGGTYEQYF. The CDR3, as DNA: TGTGCCAGCAGGTTAGCAGGGGGAACCTACGAGCAGTACTTC. The chain is built from TRBV7-2 and TRBJ2-7, with 7 bases that match TRBD1. Germline V CDR1 and CDR2: SGHTA, FQGNSA. This CDR3 region has 14 residues.

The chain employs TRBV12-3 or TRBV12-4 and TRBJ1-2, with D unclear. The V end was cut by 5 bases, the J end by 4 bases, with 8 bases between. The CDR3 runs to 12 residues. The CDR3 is CASSRLAYGYTF. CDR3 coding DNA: TGTGCCAGCAGTCGTTTAGCCTATGGCTACACCTTC.

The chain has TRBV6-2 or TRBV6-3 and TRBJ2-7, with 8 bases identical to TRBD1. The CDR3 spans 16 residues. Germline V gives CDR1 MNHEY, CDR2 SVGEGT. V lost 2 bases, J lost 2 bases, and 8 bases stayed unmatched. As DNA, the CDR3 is TGTGCCAGCAGTTACCCGCAGGACAGGGAAGCCTACGAGCAGTACTTC. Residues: CASSYPQDREAYEQYF.

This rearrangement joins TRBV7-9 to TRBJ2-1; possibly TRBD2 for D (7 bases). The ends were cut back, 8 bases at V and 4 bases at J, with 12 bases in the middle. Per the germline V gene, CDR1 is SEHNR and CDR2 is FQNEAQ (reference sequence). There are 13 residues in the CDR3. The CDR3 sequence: CASGGAGYNEQFF. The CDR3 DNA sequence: TGTGCCAGCGGGGGGGCTGGTTACAATGAGCAGTTCTTC.

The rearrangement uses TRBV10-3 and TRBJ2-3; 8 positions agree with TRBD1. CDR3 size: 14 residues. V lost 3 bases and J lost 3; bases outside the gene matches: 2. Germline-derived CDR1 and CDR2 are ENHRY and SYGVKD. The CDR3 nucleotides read TGTGCCATCAGTGACAGGGGGCGTACAGATACGCAGTATTTT. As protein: CAISDRGRTDTQYF.

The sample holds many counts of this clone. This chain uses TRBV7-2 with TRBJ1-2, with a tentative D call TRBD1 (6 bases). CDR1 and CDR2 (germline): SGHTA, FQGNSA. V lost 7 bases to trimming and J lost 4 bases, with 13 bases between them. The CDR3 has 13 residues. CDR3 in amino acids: CASMIDRFYGYTF. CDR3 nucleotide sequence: TGTGCCAGCATGATCGACAGGTTCTATGGCTACACCTTC. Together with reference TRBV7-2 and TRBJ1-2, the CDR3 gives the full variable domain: GAGVSQSPSNKVTEKGKDVELRCDPISGHTALYWYRQSLGQGLEFLIYFQGNSAPDKSGLPSDRFSAERTGGSVSTLTIQRTQQEDSAVYLCASMIDRFYGYTFGSGTRLTVV.

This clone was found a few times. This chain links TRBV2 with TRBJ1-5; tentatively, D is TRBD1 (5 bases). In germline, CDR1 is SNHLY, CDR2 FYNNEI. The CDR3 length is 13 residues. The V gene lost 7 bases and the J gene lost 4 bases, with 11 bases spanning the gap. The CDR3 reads CASMWGVNQPQHF. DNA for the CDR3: TGTGCCAGCATGTGGGGCGTTAATCAGCCCCAGCATTTT.

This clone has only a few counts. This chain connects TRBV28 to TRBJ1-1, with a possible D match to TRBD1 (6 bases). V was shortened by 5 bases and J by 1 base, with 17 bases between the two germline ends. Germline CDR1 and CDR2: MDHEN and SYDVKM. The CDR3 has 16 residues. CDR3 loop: CASSQIFNRENTEAFF. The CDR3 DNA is TGTGCCAGCAGTCAAATCTTCAACAGGGAGAACACTGAAGCTTTCTTT.

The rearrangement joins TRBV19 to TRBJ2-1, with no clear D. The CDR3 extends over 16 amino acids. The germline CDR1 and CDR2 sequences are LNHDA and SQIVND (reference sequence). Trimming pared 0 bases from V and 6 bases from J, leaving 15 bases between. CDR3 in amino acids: CASSIDPTVSGNEQFF. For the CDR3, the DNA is TGTGCCAGTAGTATAGATCCTACGGTGTCGGGCAATGAGCAGTTCTTC.

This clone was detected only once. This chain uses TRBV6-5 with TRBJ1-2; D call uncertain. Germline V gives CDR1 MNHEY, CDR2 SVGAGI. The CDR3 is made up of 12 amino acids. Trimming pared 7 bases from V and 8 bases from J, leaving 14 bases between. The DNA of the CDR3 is TGTGCCAGCATGGGCATACCTGGAGGCTACACCTTC. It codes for CASMGIPGGYTF.